The clone carrying this T cell receptor (beta chain) was seen repeatedly, ten times or more. Seattle researchers signed up patients amid active infection and tracked them longitudinally. Authors' data handling: Reference gene primer amplification gave nucleated cell count estimates. Sequencing used immunoSEQ multiplex PCR; TCRdb keeps in-frame clones, though not all of them. V and J calls and clone size come straight from that table; D and trimming were deduced from the DNA. There are fewer than 300,000 clones in the sample; about 86% occur only once, and approximately 14% lies in the top ten. The CDR3 has 16 residues. Germline values: CDR1 MNHEY, CDR2 SVGAGI. V shed 4 bases, J shed 11 bases, and the junction held 12 bases outside the gene matches. This sample is part of a study of blood T cell repertoires in COVID-19. Study context: Sources were T cells, B-cell-depleted T cells, or PBMCs; the material itself was cDNA or gDNA.

This TCR was recovered from a person aged 70 to 85 with COVID-19, enrolled during active disease. This chain connects TRBV6-5 to TRBJ1-6; the match to TRBD1 covers 9 bases. Sequenced sample: peripheral blood. CDR3 bases: TGTGCCAGCAGTTTCATTCGGACAGGGGTGTTCGCACCCCTCCACTTT. Translated, it gives CASSFIRTGVFAPLHF.